These 8 T cell receptor beta chains share one sample of origin, sequenced in a study of T cell responses to AZD1222 COVID-19 vaccine. Clones were read by immunoSEQ multiplex PCR, and TCRdb kept only the in-frame ones, dropping some. The sample has under 50,000 clones; 80% are singletons. The source was peripheral blood, collected 28 days after the second dose of the MenACWY control vaccine. Receptors originate from an adult who received the MenACWY meningococcal vaccine as a control.

V is TRBV4-1 and J is TRBJ2-7; D is perhaps TRBD2 (6 bases). CDR1 is MGHRA and CDR2 is YSYEKL in the germline V gene. The CDR3 length is 15 residues. Trimming cost V 0 bases and J 4 bases, with 13 bases left between them. In nucleotides, the CDR3 is TGCGCCAGCAGCCAAGAACTAGCTATGGGATACGAGCAGTACTTC. Amino acid sequence: CASSQELAMGYEQYF.

This chain joins TRBV6-5 and TRBJ1-6, with TRBD1 as a possible D gene (5 bases). Trimming stripped 2 bases from V and 9 bases from J, with 11 bases between. The CDR3 is 14 amino acids. The germline V gene encodes CDR1 MNHEY and CDR2 SVGAGI. The CDR3 is CASSYNPGSSPLHF. The CDR3 nucleotides are TGTGCCAGCAGTTACAACCCAGGGAGTTCACCCCTCCACTTT.

The V call is TRBV30, the J call TRBJ2-7, with 8 bases aligning to TRBD2. Germline CDR1 reads GTSNPN; CDR2 reads SVGIG (reference sequence). V was pared by 8 bases and J by 5 bases, with 11 bases of the junction left unmatched. This CDR3 region has 13 residues. DNA of the CDR3: TGTGCCGGTACCTCGGGACTAGTAAACGAGCAGTACTTC. It specifies CAGTSGLVNEQYF.

The CDR3 is CASSTIRDLYGYTF. DNA of the CDR3: TGTGCCAGTAGCACAATCCGGGACCTCTATGGCTACACCTTC. The V call is TRBV19, the J call TRBJ1-2, with a possible D match to TRBD1 (5 bases). This CDR3 is built from 14 residues. CDR1 LNHDA and CDR2 SQIVND come from the germline V gene (reference sequence). V was clipped by 6 bases and J by 4 bases, with 15 bases between them.

CDR3 in amino acids: CASSLGGGLQTYEQYF. The CDR3, as DNA: TGTGCCAGCAGCTTAGGGGGCGGGCTCCAGACCTACGAGCAGTACTTC. V is TRBV28 and J is TRBJ2-7; TRBD1 matches at 7 bases. Unmatched junction bases numbered 13, after V lost 6 bases and J lost 2 bases. The CDR3 is made up of 16 amino acids. Germline V gene lookup returns CDR1 MDHEN and CDR2 SYDVKM.

A few counts support this clone. The V call is TRBV14, the J call TRBJ1-6; D is possibly TRBD1 (5 bases). CDR3 length equals 14 residues. Germline values: CDR1 SGHDN, CDR2 FVKESK. The ends were cut back, 4 bases at V and 4 bases at J, with 8 bases in the middle. The CDR3 nucleotides read TGTGCCAGCAGCCCGGGACTGTATAATTCACCCCTCCACTTT. The encoded protein is CASSPGLYNSPLHF.

The chain has TRBV7-8 and TRBJ2-2; TRBD1 is a possible D gene (5 bases). The CDR3 has 15 amino acids. Germline CDR1 and CDR2: SGHVS and FQNEAQ. Trimming took off 2 bases at V and 1 base at J, with 8 bases between the two ends. The CDR3 DNA sequence: TGTGCCAGCAGCTTAAGTCAGGGGAACACCGGGGAGCTGTTTTTT. Amino acids: CASSLSQGNTGELFF.

This clone has only one observation. The chain employs TRBV5-3 and TRBJ2-7; D unclear. TRBV5-3 is designated an ORF whose function remains uncertain. V was shortened by 4 bases and J by 4 bases, with 21 bases between the two germline ends. This CDR3 is built from 16 residues. Here the CDR3 reads CARSRTPCTLLYEQYV. In DNA form, the CDR3 reads TGTGCCAGAAGCCGTACTCCTTGTACCCTCCTTTACGAGCAGTACGTC.